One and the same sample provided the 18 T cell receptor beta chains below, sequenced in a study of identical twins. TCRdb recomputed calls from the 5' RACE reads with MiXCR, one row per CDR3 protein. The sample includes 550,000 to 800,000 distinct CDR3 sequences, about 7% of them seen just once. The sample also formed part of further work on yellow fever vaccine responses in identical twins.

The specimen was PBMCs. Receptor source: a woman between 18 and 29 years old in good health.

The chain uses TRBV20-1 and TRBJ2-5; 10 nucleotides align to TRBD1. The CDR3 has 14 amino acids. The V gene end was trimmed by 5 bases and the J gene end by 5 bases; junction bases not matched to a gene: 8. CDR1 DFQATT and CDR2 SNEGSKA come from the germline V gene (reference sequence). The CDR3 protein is CSASRQGARETQYF. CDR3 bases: TGCAGTGCTTCCCGACAGGGGGCGCGGGAGACCCAGTACTTC.

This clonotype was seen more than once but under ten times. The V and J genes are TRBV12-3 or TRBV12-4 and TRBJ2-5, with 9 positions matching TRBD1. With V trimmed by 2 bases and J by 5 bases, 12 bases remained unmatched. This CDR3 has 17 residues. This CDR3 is CASSLYLGTGSGETQYF. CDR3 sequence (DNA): TGTGCCAGCAGTTTATACTTGGGGACAGGGTCAGGCGAGACCCAGTACTTC.

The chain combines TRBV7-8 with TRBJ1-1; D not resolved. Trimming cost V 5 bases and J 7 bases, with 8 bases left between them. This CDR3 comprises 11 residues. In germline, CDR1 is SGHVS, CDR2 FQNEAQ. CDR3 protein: CASSRINEAFF. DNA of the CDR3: TGTGCCAGCAGCCGAATCAATGAAGCTTTCTTT.

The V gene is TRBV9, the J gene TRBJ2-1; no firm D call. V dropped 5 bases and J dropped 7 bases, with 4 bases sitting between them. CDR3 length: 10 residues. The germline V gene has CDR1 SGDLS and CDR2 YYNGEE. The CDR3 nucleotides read TGTGCCAGCAGAGAGAATGAGCAGTTCTTC. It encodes CASRENEQFF.

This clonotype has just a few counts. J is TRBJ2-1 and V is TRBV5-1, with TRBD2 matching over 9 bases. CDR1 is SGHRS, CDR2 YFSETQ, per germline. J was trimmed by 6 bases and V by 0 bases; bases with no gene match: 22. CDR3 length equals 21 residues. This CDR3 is CASSLVPPIPREGPSINEQFF. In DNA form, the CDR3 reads TGCGCCAGCAGCTTGGTTCCCCCGATACCGCGGGAGGGCCCCAGTATCAATGAGCAGTTCTTC.

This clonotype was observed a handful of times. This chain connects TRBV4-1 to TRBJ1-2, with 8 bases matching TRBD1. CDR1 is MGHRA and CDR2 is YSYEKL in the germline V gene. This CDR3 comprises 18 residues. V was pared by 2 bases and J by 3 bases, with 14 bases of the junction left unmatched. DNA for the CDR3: TGCGCCAGCAGCCAATTTTTTGGCAGGGGGCGTGAGGACTATGGCTACACCTTC. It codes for CASSQFFGRGREDYGYTF.

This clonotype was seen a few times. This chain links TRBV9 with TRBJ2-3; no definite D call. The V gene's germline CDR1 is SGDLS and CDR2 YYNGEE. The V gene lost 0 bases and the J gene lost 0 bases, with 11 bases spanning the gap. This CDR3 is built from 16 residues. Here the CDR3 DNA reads TGTGCCAGCAGCGTAGTGGCGGCGCCTAGCACAGATACGCAGTATTTT. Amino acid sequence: CASSVVAAPSTDTQYF.

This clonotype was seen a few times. CDR3 sequence: CSAPGPLINWEKLFF. The CDR3 bases are TGCAGTGCCCCGGGCCCCCTTATAAACTGGGAAAAACTGTTTTTT. This rearrangement joins TRBV20-1 to TRBJ1-4; D remains ambiguous. CDR3 size: 15 residues. V was shortened by 6 bases and J by 8 bases, with 22 bases between the two germline ends. CDR1 is DFQATT and CDR2 is SNEGSKA in the germline V gene (reference sequence).

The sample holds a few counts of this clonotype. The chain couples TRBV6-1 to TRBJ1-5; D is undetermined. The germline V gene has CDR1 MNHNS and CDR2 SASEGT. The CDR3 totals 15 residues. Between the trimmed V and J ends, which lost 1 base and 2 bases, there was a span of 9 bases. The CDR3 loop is CASSEGTGGNQPQHF. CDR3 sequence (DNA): TGTGCCAGCAGTGAAGGGACCGGGGGCAATCAGCCCCAGCATTTT.

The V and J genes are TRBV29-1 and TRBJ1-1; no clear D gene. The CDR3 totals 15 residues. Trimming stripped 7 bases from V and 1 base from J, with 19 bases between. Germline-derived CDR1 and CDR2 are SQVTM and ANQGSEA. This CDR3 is CSGVRGIQPNTEAFF. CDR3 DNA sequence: TGCAGCGGCGTTCGGGGAATACAGCCGAACACTGAAGCTTTCTTT. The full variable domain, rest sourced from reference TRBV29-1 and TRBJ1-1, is SAVISQKPSRDICQRGTSLTIQCQVDSQVTMMFWYRQQPGQSLTLIATANQGSEATYESGFVIDKFPISRPNLTFSTLTVSNMSPEDSSIYLCSGVRGIQPNTEAFFGQGTRLTVV.

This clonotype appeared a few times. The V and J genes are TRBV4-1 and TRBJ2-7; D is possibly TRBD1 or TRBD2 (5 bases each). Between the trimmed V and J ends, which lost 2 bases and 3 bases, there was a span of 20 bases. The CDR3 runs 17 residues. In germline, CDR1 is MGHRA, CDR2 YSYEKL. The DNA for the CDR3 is TGCGCCAGCAGCCAAAGCCGCGGTGGGGACCATCGCTACGAGCAGTACTTC. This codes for CASSQSRGGDHRYEQYF.

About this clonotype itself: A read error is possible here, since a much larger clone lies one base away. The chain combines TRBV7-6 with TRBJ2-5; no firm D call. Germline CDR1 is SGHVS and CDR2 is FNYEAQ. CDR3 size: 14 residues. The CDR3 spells CASSLSRFQETEYF. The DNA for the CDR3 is TGTGCCAGCAGCTTATCTCGGTTCCAAGAGACCGAGTACTTC.

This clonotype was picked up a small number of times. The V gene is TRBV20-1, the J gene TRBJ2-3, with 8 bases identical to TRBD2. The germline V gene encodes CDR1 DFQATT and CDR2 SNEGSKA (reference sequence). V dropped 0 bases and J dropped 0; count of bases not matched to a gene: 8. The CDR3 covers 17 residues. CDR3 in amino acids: CSARDLASGFSTDTQYF. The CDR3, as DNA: TGCAGTGCTAGAGATTTGGCTAGCGGGTTTAGCACAGATACGCAGTATTTT.

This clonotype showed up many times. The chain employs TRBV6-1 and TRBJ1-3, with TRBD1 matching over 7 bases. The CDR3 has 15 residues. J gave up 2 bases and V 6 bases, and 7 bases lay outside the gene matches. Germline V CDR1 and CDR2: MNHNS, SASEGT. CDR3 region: CASRPTGVTGNTIYF. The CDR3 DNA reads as TGTGCCAGCAGGCCTACAGGGGTCACTGGAAACACCATATATTTT.

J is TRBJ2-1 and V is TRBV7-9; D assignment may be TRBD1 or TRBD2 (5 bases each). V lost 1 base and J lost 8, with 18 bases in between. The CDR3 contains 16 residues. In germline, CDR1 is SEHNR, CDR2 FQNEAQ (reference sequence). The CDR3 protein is CASSLGGTTPADEQFF. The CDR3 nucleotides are TGTGCCAGCAGCTTAGGTGGGACCACCCCGGCGGATGAGCAGTTCTTC.

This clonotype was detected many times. The CDR3 sequence is CASSRDNTDTQYF. CDR3 in DNA: TGCGCCAGCAGCCGGGACAACACAGATACGCAGTATTTT. The gene calls are TRBV5-1 and TRBJ2-3, with TRBD1 as a possible D gene (6 bases). V lost 4 bases and J 2 bases, leaving 8 bases between the germline ends. The germline CDR1 and CDR2 sequences are SGHRS and YFSETQ. CDR3 length: 13 amino acids.

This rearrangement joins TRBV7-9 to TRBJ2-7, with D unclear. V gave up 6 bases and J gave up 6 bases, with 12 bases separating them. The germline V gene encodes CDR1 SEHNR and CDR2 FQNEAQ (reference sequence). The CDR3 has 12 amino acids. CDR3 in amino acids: CASSLGFGEQYF. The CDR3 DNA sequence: TGTGCCAGCAGTCTCGGGTTCGGCGAGCAGTACTTC.

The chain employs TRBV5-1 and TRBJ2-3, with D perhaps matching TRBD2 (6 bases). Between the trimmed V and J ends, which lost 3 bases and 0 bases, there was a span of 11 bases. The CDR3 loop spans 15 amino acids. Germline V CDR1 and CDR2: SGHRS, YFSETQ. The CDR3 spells CASSYTGVSTDTQYF. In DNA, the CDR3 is TGCGCCAGCAGCTACACGGGAGTTAGCACAGATACGCAGTATTTT.